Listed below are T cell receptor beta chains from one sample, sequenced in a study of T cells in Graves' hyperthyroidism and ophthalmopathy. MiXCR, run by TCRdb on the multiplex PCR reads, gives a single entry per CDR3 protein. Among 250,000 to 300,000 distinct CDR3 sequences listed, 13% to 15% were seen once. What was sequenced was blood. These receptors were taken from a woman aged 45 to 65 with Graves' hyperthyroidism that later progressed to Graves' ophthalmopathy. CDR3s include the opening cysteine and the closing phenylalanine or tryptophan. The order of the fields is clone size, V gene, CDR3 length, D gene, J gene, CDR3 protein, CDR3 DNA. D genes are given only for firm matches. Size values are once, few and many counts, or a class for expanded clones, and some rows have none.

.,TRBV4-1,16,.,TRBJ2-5,CASSHPPEIAQETQYF,TGCGCCAGCAGCCACCCGCCAGAAATCGCTCAAGAGACCCAGTACTTC
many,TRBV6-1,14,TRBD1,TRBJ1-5,CASLPTGNNQPQHF,TGTGCCAGCCTCCCGACAGGGAACAATCAGCCCCAGCATTTT
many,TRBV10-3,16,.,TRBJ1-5,CAISESRLQADLPQHF,TGTGCCATCAGTGAGTCGAGGTTACAGGCGGATTTGCCCCAGCATTTT
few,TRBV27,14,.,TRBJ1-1,CASSLKTMNTEAFF,TGTGCCAGCAGTTTGAAGACTATGAACACTGAAGCTTTCTTT
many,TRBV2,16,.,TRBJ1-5,CASSLYLGSSNQPQHF,TGTGCCAGCAGCCTCTACCTGGGGAGTAGCAATCAGCCCCAGCATTTT
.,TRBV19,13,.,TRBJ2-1,CAGRRGTHNEQFF,TGTGCCGGTAGACGGGGAACCCACAATGAGCAGTTCTTC
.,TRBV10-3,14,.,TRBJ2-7,CAISESHSGYEQYF,TGTGCCATCAGTGAGTCCCATAGCGGATACGAGCAGTACTTC
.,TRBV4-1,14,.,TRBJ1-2,CASSQSEGNYGYTF,TGCGCCAGCAGCCAATCGGAGGGTAACTATGGCTACACCTTC
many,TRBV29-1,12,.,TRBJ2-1,CSVELVRDEQFF,TGCAGCGTTGAACTGGTCCGGGATGAGCAGTTCTTC
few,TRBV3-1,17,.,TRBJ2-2,CASSRSTWGRNTGELFF,TGTGCCAGCAGCCGTTCAACCTGGGGGAGGAACACCGGGGAGCTGTTTTTT
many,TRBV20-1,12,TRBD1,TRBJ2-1,CSAGQGKGEQFF,TGCAGTGCAGGACAGGGTAAAGGCGAGCAGTTCTTC
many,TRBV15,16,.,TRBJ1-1,CATSTRPGTMNTEAFF,TGTGCCACCAGCACCCGACCAGGGACTATGAACACTGAAGCTTTCTTT
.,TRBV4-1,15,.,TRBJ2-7,CASSPLVGTPYEQYF,TGCGCCAGCAGCCCCTTAGTCGGGACCCCCTACGAGCAGTACTTC
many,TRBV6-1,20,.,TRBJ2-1,CASSEAGLNLGLARYNEQFF,TGTGCCAGCAGTGAAGCGGGCCTTAATTTGGGGCTAGCGCGCTACAATGAGCAGTTCTTC
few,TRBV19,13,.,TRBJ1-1,CASSNVENTEAFF,TGTGCCAGTAGTAACGTGGAGAACACTGAAGCTTTCTTT
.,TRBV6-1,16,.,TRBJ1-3,CASSRRRGVTGNAIYF,TGTGCCAGCAGCCGAAGAAGGGGGGTAACGGGAAACGCCATATATTTT
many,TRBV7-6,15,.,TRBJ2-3,CASSLWSGSGDTQYF,TGTGCCAGCAGCTTATGGTCGGGGAGTGGAGATACGCAGTATTTT
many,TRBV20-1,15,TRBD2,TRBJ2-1,CSARALAGEYNEQFF,TGCAGTGCTAGAGCACTAGCGGGAGAGTACAATGAGCAGTTCTTC
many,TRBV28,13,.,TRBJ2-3,CASSPRRTDTQYF,TGTGCCAGCAGCCCGAGGCGCACAGATACGCAGTATTTT